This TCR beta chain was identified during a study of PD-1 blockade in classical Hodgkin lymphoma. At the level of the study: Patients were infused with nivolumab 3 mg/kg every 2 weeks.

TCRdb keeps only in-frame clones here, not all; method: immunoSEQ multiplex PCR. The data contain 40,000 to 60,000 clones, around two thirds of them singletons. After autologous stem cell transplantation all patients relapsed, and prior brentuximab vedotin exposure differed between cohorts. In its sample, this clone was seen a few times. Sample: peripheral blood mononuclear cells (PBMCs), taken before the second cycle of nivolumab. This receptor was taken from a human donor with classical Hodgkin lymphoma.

The CDR3 DNA sequence: TGTGCCAGCAGCGTAAAACCGGGACAGGGGTTTGAGCAGTTCTTC. Translation: CASSVKPGQGFEQFF. This sequence joins TRBV7-3 and TRBJ2-1, with TRBD1 matching 10 bases. Trimming at V came to 5 bases and at J to 9 bases, leaving 10 bases not matched to a gene. The length of the CDR3 is 15 residues. Germline-derived CDR1 and CDR2 are SGHTA and FQGTGA.